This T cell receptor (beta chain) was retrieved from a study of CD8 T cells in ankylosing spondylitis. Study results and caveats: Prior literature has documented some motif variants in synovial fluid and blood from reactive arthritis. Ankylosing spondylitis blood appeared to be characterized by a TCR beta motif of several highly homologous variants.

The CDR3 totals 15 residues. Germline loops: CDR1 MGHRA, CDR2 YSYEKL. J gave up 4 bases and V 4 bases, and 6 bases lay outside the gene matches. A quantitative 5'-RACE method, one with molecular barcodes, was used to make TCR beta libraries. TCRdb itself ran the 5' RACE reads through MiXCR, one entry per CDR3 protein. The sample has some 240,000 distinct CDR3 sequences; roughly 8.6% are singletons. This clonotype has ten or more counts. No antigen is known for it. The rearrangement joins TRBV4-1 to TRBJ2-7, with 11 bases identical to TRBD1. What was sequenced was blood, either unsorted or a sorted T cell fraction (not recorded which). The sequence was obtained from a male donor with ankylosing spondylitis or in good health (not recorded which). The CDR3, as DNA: TGCGCCAGCAGCCGATCCGGGACAGGGGGATACGAGCAGTACTTC. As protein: CASSRSGTGGYEQYF.